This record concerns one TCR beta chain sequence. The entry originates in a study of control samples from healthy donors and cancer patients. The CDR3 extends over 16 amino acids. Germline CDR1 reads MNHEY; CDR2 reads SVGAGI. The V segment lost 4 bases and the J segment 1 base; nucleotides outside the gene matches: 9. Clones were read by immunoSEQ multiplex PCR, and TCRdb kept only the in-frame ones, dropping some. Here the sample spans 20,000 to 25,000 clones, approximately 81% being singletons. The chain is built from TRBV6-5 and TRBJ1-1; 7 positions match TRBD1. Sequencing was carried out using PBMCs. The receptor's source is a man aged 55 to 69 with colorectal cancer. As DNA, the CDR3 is TGTGCCAGCAGTTTTCCGCGGACAGGTGGGAACACTGAAGCTTTCTTT. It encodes CASSFPRTGGNTEAFF.